This T cell receptor (beta chain) emerged from a study of T cells after yellow fever vaccination. General study points: The secondary response was weaker but peaked faster, day 5 versus 15.

5'RACE template switching added a universal primer site and UMIs to TCR cDNA. TCRdb ran MiXCR on the 5' RACE reads and lists one entry per CDR3 protein. The sample contains some 500,000 distinct CDR3 sequences, approximately 12% of which appear only once. Remarks on this clonotype: Its antigen is undetermined.

The CDR3 runs 15 residues. The V call is TRBV21-1, the J call TRBJ2-3; no DNA check was done on the table's D call, TRBD1. TRBV21-1 corresponds to a pseudogene. The source material was PBMCs, sampled on the day of the yellow fever booster vaccination. This TCR was sampled from a man aged 30 to 45 who received the YFV17D yellow fever vaccine. The CDR3 DNA reads TGTGCCAGCAGCAACTGGGCTCCCACTCGGGATACGCAGTATTTT. It yields the protein CASSNWAPTRDTQYF.